This T cell receptor (beta chain) originates from a study of vaccination and CD4 T cells after COVID-19. The Oncomine TCR Beta short-read assay was what sequenced the DNA obtained from cultured CD4+ T cells. One entry per CDR3 protein, called by TCRdb with MiXCR from the PCR reads. The repertoire holds more than 15,000 distinct CDR3 sequences, with roughly two fifths as singletons. CDR1 and CDR2 from the germline V gene are MNHEY and SVGAGI. The CDR3 is made up of 15 amino acids. V lost 0 bases to trimming and J lost 9 bases, with 15 bases between them. Treatment reported: approximately nine-day PBMC culture with coronavirus spike peptide pools or control peptides (ViraFEST assay). General observations from the study: Within the convalescent patients, spike mono-reactivity was found in 304 of 307 vaccine-specific clones.

As concerns this clonotype: The antigen remains unidentified.

This chain connects TRBV6-5 to TRBJ2-1, with D tentatively TRBD1 or TRBD2 (5 bases each). This TCR was sampled from a human donor who had recovered from COVID-19. The sample consisted of CD4+ T cells from blood, cultured in vitro, taken after SARS-CoV-2 vaccination. The CDR3 DNA reads as TGTGCCAGCAGTTACTCTTCAGTGGGGGTCAGTGAGCAGTTCTTC. Encoded protein: CASSYSSVGVSEQFF.